One and the same sample provided the 31 T cell receptor beta chains below, sequenced in a study of metastatic and nonmetastatic thyroid tumors. No patient received treatment before thyroid surgery. Through MiXCR, TCRdb re-clonotyped the PCR reads. The table shows about 15,000 clones, with roughly 3.5% occurring only once. Sequenced input: tumor tissue. These receptors all come from a female donor with papillary thyroid cancer or a benign thyroid nodule (not recorded which). Some clones in this sample may be carry-over from other donors' samples.

V usage is TRBV20-1 and J usage is TRBJ1-3, with D unresolved. The CDR3 extends over 12 amino acids. In germline, CDR1 is DFQATT, CDR2 SNEGSKA (reference sequence). V was clipped by 3 bases and J by 1 base, with 4 bases between them. CDR3 DNA sequence: TGCAGTGCTAGTGATTCTGGAAACACCATATATTTT. Translation: CSASDSGNTIYF.

The sample holds a few counts of this clone. The genes are TRBV11-2 and TRBJ2-7, with a tentative D call TRBD2 (5 bases). The CDR3 contains 13 residues. V gave up 5 bases and J gave up 3 bases, with 11 bases separating them. Per the germline V gene, CDR1 is SGHAT and CDR2 is FQNNGV. CDR3 in amino acids: CASSPRGFYEQYF. The CDR3, as DNA: TGTGCCAGCAGCCCCCGGGGATTCTACGAGCAGTACTTC.

V usage is TRBV29-1 and J usage is TRBJ2-2, with TRBD1 matching over 7 bases. The V gene's germline CDR1 is SQVTM and CDR2 ANQGSEA. V lost 4 bases, J lost 5 bases, and 7 bases stayed unmatched. This CDR3 spans 14 amino acids. The CDR3 DNA reads TGCAGCGTTGGACAGGGATCTGGTACCGGGGAGCTGTTTTTT. This codes for CSVGQGSGTGELFF.

This clone was recorded a few times. V and J are TRBV6-2 or TRBV6-3 and TRBJ2-7, with 10 bases aligning to TRBD1. The CDR3 totals 13 residues. CDR1 is MNHEY, CDR2 SVGEGT, per germline. CDR3: CGIRDRGWGEQYF. The DNA of the CDR3 is TGTGGAATACGGGACAGGGGATGGGGGGAGCAGTACTTC.

In this sample, this clone is medium-sized. V usage is TRBV28 and J usage is TRBJ1-3; the D is unclear. CDR1 MDHEN and CDR2 SYDVKM come from the germline V gene. The CDR3 length is 13 residues. V was trimmed by 7 bases and J by 1 base, leaving 8 bases between them. The CDR3 is CASNIGSGNTIYF. The CDR3 DNA follows: TGTGCCAGCAACATTGGTTCTGGAAACACCATATATTTT.

V and J are TRBV28 and TRBJ2-1; tentatively, D is TRBD2 (6 bases). V was pared by 2 bases and J by 4 bases, with 12 bases between. CDR1 is MDHEN and CDR2 is SYDVKM in the germline V gene. The CDR3 length is 15 residues. The CDR3 reads CASSLAGYTYNEQFF. The CDR3 nucleotides are TGTGCCAGCAGTTTAGCGGGATACACTTACAATGAGCAGTTCTTC.

The chain has TRBV6-1 and TRBJ2-4; D is tentatively TRBD1 or TRBD2 (6 bases each). V dropped 8 bases and J dropped 10 bases, with 18 bases sitting between them. The CDR3 is 13 residues long. The germline V gene encodes CDR1 MNHNS and CDR2 SASEGT. The CDR3 reads CASVSRGQSIQYF. Here the CDR3 DNA reads TGTGCCAGCGTTTCACGGGGGCAATCGATTCAGTACTTC.

This clone was observed a handful of times. The rearrangement links TRBV28 to TRBJ1-5; unclear D gene. Germline CDR1 is MDHEN and CDR2 is SYDVKM. This CDR3 has 16 residues. With 1 base removed from V and 5 bases from J, the gap between germline ends came to 15 bases. The CDR3 sequence is CASSLFGSPGDQPQHF. CDR3 nucleotides: TGTGCCAGCAGTTTATTCGGCTCACCCGGGGATCAGCCCCAGCATTTT.

This clone was seen a handful of times. The rearrangement links TRBV27 to TRBJ2-7; D might be TRBD2 (6 bases). The CDR3 runs 15 residues. Deletions cut 2 bases from V and 3 bases from J, with 14 bases between. The V gene's germline CDR1 is MNHEY and CDR2 SMNVEV (reference sequence). The CDR3 protein is CASSLRFGGDYEQYF. The CDR3, as DNA: TGTGCCAGCAGTTTAAGGTTTGGCGGGGACTACGAGCAGTACTTC.

This clone was recorded a few times. The CDR3 region is CASSGAGRVYTIYF. In nucleotides, the CDR3 is TGTGCCAGCAGTGGGGCGGGTAGGGTTTACACCATATATTTT. The chain couples TRBV28 to TRBJ1-3, with D possibly TRBD1 on 5 matching bases. The V end was cut by 5 bases, the J end by 8 bases, with 16 bases between. The germline V gene has CDR1 MDHEN and CDR2 SYDVKM. This CDR3 region has 14 residues.

The rearrangement uses TRBV9 and TRBJ1-2; TRBD1 is a possible D gene (5 bases). From germline, CDR1 is SGDLS and CDR2 YYNGEE. CDR3 length: 15 amino acids. The ends were cut back, 0 bases at V and 4 bases at J, with 13 bases in the middle. CDR3 nucleotides: TGTGCCAGCAGCGTAGGGGCAGGGACGGTCTATGGCTACACCTTC. This sequence encodes CASSVGAGTVYGYTF.

Only a few counts were recorded for this clone. The chain has TRBV30 and TRBJ1-2; no clear D. Germline V gene data show CDR1 as GTSNPN and CDR2 as SVGIG (reference sequence). CDR3 size: 13 residues. V lost 0 bases to trimming and J lost 6 bases, with 11 bases between them. In DNA form, the CDR3 reads TGTGCCTGGAGTGTATGGGCCCTGGATGGCTACACCTTC. Protein sequence: CAWSVWALDGYTF.

In its sample, this clone was seen a few times. This chain links TRBV24-1 with TRBJ2-1; either TRBD1 or TRBD2 may supply D (5 bases each). V was cut by 2 bases and J by 5 bases, with 6 bases left in between. The CDR3 is 13 residues long. Germline lookup yields CDR1 KGHDR and CDR2 SFDVKD. For the CDR3, the DNA is TGTGCCACCAGTGATTGGGACCACAATGAGCAGTTCTTC. As protein: CATSDWDHNEQFF.

The gene calls are TRBV28 and TRBJ1-5; TRBD1 matches at 11 bases. The length of the CDR3 is 18 residues. CDR1 is MDHEN, CDR2 SYDVKM, per germline. Trimming took 7 bases from V and 6 from J; bases not matched to a gene: 17. The CDR3 DNA reads as TGTGCCAGCAAACCCGGGACAGGGGGTAATTTGGGTAGTCAGCCCCAGCATTTT. It is translated as CASKPGTGGNLGSQPQHF.

The V gene is TRBV28, the J gene TRBJ1-2; 12 bases fit TRBD1. This CDR3 is built from 16 residues. The V segment lost 10 bases and the J segment 4 bases; nucleotides outside the gene matches: 13. In germline, CDR1 is MDHEN, CDR2 SYDVKM. CDR3 DNA sequence: TGTGCCACCATGCTTATGGGACAGGGGGCCCTCTATGGCTACACCTTC. It specifies CATMLMGQGALYGYTF.

This clone is termed medium-sized. The V and J genes are TRBV7-9 and TRBJ2-1, with a tentative D call TRBD1 (5 bases). V lost 1 base and J 7 bases, leaving 8 bases between the germline ends. The CDR3 spans 13 residues. Germline V gene sequence: CDR1 SEHNR, CDR2 FQNEAQ (reference sequence). The CDR3 region is CASSLGGANEQFF. CDR3 sequence (DNA): TGTGCCAGCAGCTTAGGTGGGGCGAATGAGCAGTTCTTC.

The rearrangement links TRBV5-1 to TRBJ2-1, with TRBD2 matching 9 bases. The CDR3 totals 20 residues. V lost 4 bases, J lost 1 base, and 18 bases stayed unmatched. Per the germline V gene, CDR1 is SGHRS and CDR2 is YFSETQ. The CDR3 region has the DNA TGCGCCAGCAGCACAGTGCTAGCGGGATTAATCAGGAGTTCCTACAATGAGCAGTTCTTC. Translation: CASSTVLAGLIRSSYNEQFF.

V and J are TRBV6-1 and TRBJ2-7; 7 nucleotides match TRBD1. The CDR3 totals 13 residues. Per germline, CDR1 MNHNS and CDR2 SASEGT. Losses at the gene ends were 2 bases for V and 7 bases for J; bases not matched to a gene: 5. Here the CDR3 DNA reads TGTGCCAGCAGTGAAAGAACAGGGGCTGAGCAGTACTTC. It encodes CASSERTGAEQYF.

This clone was seen only a few times. One end of the junction fails to match germline, which may point to a read error. The chain combines TRBV6-9 with TRBJ2-2; a possible D gene is TRBD2 (6 bases). The CDR3 runs to 16 residues. Germline V gives CDR1 MNHGY, CDR2 SVAAGI. The CDR3 region has the DNA TGTGCCAGCAGTTACGACGGGGGTGGTAACACCGGGGAGCAGTTTTTT. Translated, it gives CASSYDGGGNTGEQFF.

This clone was counted only a few times. The gene calls are TRBV5-1 and TRBJ1-1; possibly TRBD1 for D (6 bases). The V end was cut by 3 bases, the J end by 1 base, with 13 bases between. Germline CDR1 SGHRS, CDR2 YFSETQ. The CDR3 is 15 residues long. The CDR3 coding sequence is TGCGCCAGCAGCTACAGGGACGCAGGGAACACTGAAGCTTTCTTT. Translation gives CASSYRDAGNTEAFF.

In its sample, this clone was seen many times. This may come from a read error, since a much larger clone is one base off. The V gene is TRBV5-6, the J gene TRBJ1-1; 8 positions agree with TRBD1. V shed 4 bases and J 4 bases; nucleotides not matched to a gene: 15. This CDR3 spans 17 amino acids. The germline V gene encodes CDR1 SGHDT and CDR2 YYEEEE. CDR3 in DNA: TGTGCCAGCAGCCTGACAGGGGCTGGATCCTCTGTCACTGAAGCTTTCTTT. Amino acids: CASSLTGAGSSVTEAFF.

This clone was seen a few times. The chain uses TRBV7-6 and TRBJ2-1; TRBD2 matches 13 bases. The CDR3 consists of 16 residues. Looked up from germline, CDR1 is SGHVS and CDR2 is FNYEAQ. V lost 2 bases and J lost 7; bases outside the gene matches: 5. As DNA, the CDR3 is TGTGCCAGCAGCTTAACGACTAGCGGGAGGAAAAATGAGCAGTTCTTC. This translates into CASSLTTSGRKNEQFF.

The rearrangement uses TRBV6-5 and TRBJ1-1, with unresolved D. Germline V gene data show CDR1 as MNHEY and CDR2 as SVGAGI. The V gene lost 0 bases and the J gene lost 5 bases, with 7 bases spanning the gap. The CDR3 has 13 residues. In DNA form, the CDR3 reads TGTGCCAGCAGTTACTCGAGTCGGACTGAAGCTTTCTTT. Encoded protein: CASSYSSRTEAFF.

The V call is TRBV11-2, the J call TRBJ2-2, with unresolved D. CDR1 SGHAT and CDR2 FQNNGV come from the germline V gene. V lost 0 bases, J lost 6 bases, and 8 bases lay in between. The length of the CDR3 is 14 residues. CDR3 DNA: TGTGCCAGCAGCTTAGAGGAGCGACCCGGGGAGCTGTTTTTT. Encoded protein: CASSLEERPGELFF.

The genes are TRBV28 and TRBJ2-1; 8 bases fit TRBD2. Trimming at V came to 8 bases and at J to 0 bases, leaving 6 bases not matched to a gene. Germline values: CDR1 MDHEN, CDR2 SYDVKM. The CDR3 sequence is 15 residues long. The CDR3 DNA follows: TGTGCCAGCTCTTCGGGAGGGAGCTCCTACAATGAGCAGTTCTTC. It encodes CASSSGGSSYNEQFF. Full variable domain (remainder filled in from reference TRBV28 and TRBJ2-1): DVKVTQSSRYLVKRTGEKVFLECVQDMDHENMFWYRQDPGLGLRLIYFSYDVKMKEKGDIPEGYSVSREKKERFSLILESASTNQTSMYLCASSSGGSSYNEQFFGPGTRLTVL.

This clone was seen a handful of times. The chain employs TRBV11-1 and TRBJ2-7; D may be TRBD1 (6 bases). Per germline, CDR1 SGHAT and CDR2 FQDESV (reference sequence). The V end was cut by 5 bases, the J end by 2 bases, with 13 bases between. The CDR3 has 14 amino acids. DNA of the CDR3: TGTGCCAGCAGCGGGGACACAATGGCCTACGAGCAGTACTTC. Its translation: CASSGDTMAYEQYF.

V and J are TRBV7-9 and TRBJ2-1; TRBD1 aligns across 10 bases. The CDR3 is 16 amino acids. Germline V gene sequence: CDR1 SEHNR, CDR2 FQNEAQ (reference sequence). J lost 3 bases, V lost 0 bases, and 2 bases had no gene match. The CDR3 here is CASSLARTGGYNEQFF. The CDR3 DNA reads TGTGCCAGCAGCTTAGCTAGGACAGGGGGCTACAATGAGCAGTTCTTC.

The V and J genes are TRBV5-1 and TRBJ1-1; TRBD1 is a possible D gene (6 bases). The CDR3 has 13 amino acids. V lost 4 bases to trimming and J lost 9 bases, with 16 bases between them. Germline loops: CDR1 SGHRS, CDR2 YFSETQ. Here the CDR3 reads CASSPDVGGKAFF. In DNA form, the CDR3 reads TGCGCCAGCAGCCCTGACGTGGGGGGCAAAGCTTTCTTT.

This clone was observed a few times. The DNA of the CDR3 is TGTGCCAGCAGTGAAGGGGGGAGGGCCCCCGGGGAGCTGTTTTTT. Translation gives CASSEGGRAPGELFF. The gene calls are TRBV6-1 and TRBJ2-2, with 7 bases lining up with TRBD2. CDR1 and CDR2 (germline): MNHNS, SASEGT. This CDR3 is built from 15 residues. With 1 base clipped from V and 6 bases from J, the junction kept 5 bases outside the gene matches.

Judged by abundance, this clone is medium-sized. The same CDR3 is also encoded by other DNA sequences in this sample. This chain links TRBV5-1 with TRBJ2-7, with 8 bases lining up with TRBD2. Germline lookup yields CDR1 SGHRS and CDR2 YFSETQ. Trimming removed 3 bases from V and 5 bases from J; junction bases left unmatched: 13. CDR3 size: 16 residues. CDR3 nucleotides: TGCGCCAGCAGCTCCAGTCCACCGGGACTAGAAGACGAGCAGTACTTC. Encoded protein: CASSSSPPGLEDEQYF. Drawing the rest from reference TRBV5-1 and TRBJ2-7, the complete variable domain is KAGVTQTPRYLIKTRGQQVTLSCSPISGHRSVSWYQQTPGQGLQFLFEYFSETQRNKGNFPGRFSGRQFSNSRSEMNVSTLELGDSALYLCASSSSPPGLEDEQYFGPGTRLTVT.

This clone has just a few counts. The chain joins TRBV7-2 to TRBJ2-2, with 12 bases lining up with TRBD2. J gave up 7 bases and V 5 bases, and 8 bases lay outside the gene matches. This CDR3 has 16 amino acids. Germline V CDR1 and CDR2: SGHTA, FQGNSA. The chain's CDR3 is CASSPPSGRAVGELFF. In nucleotides, the CDR3 is TGTGCCAGCAGCCCGCCTAGCGGGAGGGCCGTCGGGGAGCTGTTTTTT.